Listed here is a single T cell receptor (beta chain). This clone's antigen is unknown. No much larger clone is present one base from it, and per-base qualities are unavailable. From its cysteine to its phenylalanine, the CDR3 spans 17 amino acids. Only the CDR3 part of the read is kept: 51 bases, read in frame from the first base. CDR1 LGHNT and CDR2 FRNRAP are derived from the germline V gene. V is pared back by 2 bases and J by 4 bases, with 18 bases lying between the germline termini. These data are taken from a study of control samples from healthy donors and cancer patients (TCRdb year 2020). Receptors were amplified or captured by the immunoSEQ multiplex PCR assay. Held by TCRdb, this immuneACCESS table contains in-frame sequences only and omits some clones. Under half of the omission traces to an unresolved V gene where checked; the cause of the rest is unknown. In all, the sample holds over 150,000 clones, and approximately 94% of those were seen once. Of the sample, 1.1% to 1.5% is held by the ten largest clones.

The sequenced sample consisted of blood. The rearrangement combines TRBV12-5 with TRBJ1-5, with the identity of the D gene unclear. This receptor was identified in a woman between 18 and 29 years old in good health. CDR3 sequence: CASGLWLGGEKNQPQHF. The DNA sequence is given as TGTGCTAGTGGTTTGTGGCTGGGAGGCGAAAAAAATCAGCCCCAGCATTTT.